This is a list of T cell receptor beta chains from one sample in a study of human T cells and chemical hapten exposure. A single record per CDR3 protein comes from TCRdb applying MiXCR to the reads. This sample has more than 100,000 distinct CDR3 sequences; 6.5% to 10% occur once, and the top ten carry about 1.4%. The material sequenced was whole blood. All receptors derive from a human donor in good health. Some clones in this sample may be carry-over from other donors' samples. Both conserved end residues are trimmed from each CDR3.

j_call: TRBJ2-7
v_call: TRBV6-6
cdr3_aa: ASSYTGQGGNEQY

j_call: TRBJ1-2
v_call: TRBV5-1
cdr3_aa: ASSFTGAAYGYT

j_call: TRBJ2-3
v_call: TRBV7-8
cdr3_aa: ASSPRETSGVTDTQY

j_call: TRBJ2-7
v_call: TRBV2
cdr3_aa: ASRLGVDEQY

j_call: TRBJ1-1
v_call: TRBV3-1
cdr3_aa: ASSQAPNTEAF

j_call: TRBJ2-2
v_call: TRBV24-1
cdr3_aa: ATSPAGSTGELF

j_call: TRBJ2-1
v_call: TRBV4-1
cdr3_aa: ASSPFTSGRRDEQF

j_call: TRBJ2-6
v_call: TRBV7-3
cdr3_aa: ASSPGQVGPSGANVLT

j_call: TRBJ1-1
v_call: TRBV7-9
cdr3_aa: ASSLAAIPINTEAF

j_call: TRBJ1-1
v_call: TRBV29-1
cdr3_aa: SVLPRQGDTEAF

j_call: TRBJ1-1
v_call: TRBV11-2
cdr3_aa: ASSVDRGTEAF

j_call: TRBJ1-1
v_call: TRBV20-1
cdr3_aa: SAGREGAGLMNTEAF

j_call: TRBJ1-1
v_call: TRBV7-9
cdr3_aa: ASSGPGHADTEAF

j_call: TRBJ1-1
v_call: TRBV10-3
cdr3_aa: AISARQGLNTEAF

j_call: TRBJ2-4
v_call: TRBV19
cdr3_aa: ASSTGSSKMWDIQY

j_call: TRBJ2-3
v_call: TRBV29-1
cdr3_aa: SVVGSEGTDTQY

j_call: TRBJ1-1
v_call: TRBV7-9
cdr3_aa: ASSLPLDRSNTEAF

j_call: TRBJ1-1
v_call: TRBV20-1
cdr3_aa: SAKQGSLSTEAF

j_call: TRBJ1-2
v_call: TRBV27
cdr3_aa: ASSFGTGGTYGYT

j_call: TRBJ2-1
v_call: TRBV6-5
cdr3_aa: ASRHRDRGDEQF

j_call: TRBJ1-4
v_call: TRBV29-1
cdr3_aa: SVGGILRDEKLF

j_call: TRBJ1-5
v_call: TRBV6-2/TRBV6-3
cdr3_aa: ASRAGTGSQPQH

j_call: TRBJ2-1
v_call: TRBV29-1
cdr3_aa: SVGPSGIYNEQF

j_call: TRBJ2-7
v_call: TRBV15
cdr3_aa: ATSRDGSGGFDEQY

j_call: TRBJ2-7
v_call: TRBV12-5
cdr3_aa: ASGLPTAEQY

j_call: TRBJ2-7
v_call: TRBV15
cdr3_aa: ATSSIPGQGGEQY

j_call: TRBJ1-1
v_call: TRBV7-2
cdr3_aa: ASSGGALNTEAF

j_call: TRBJ2-7
v_call: TRBV29-1
cdr3_aa: SVVIVRDPYEQY

j_call: TRBJ2-1
v_call: TRBV11-1
cdr3_aa: ASSLGPPGEQF

j_call: TRBJ2-3
v_call: TRBV6-2/TRBV6-3
cdr3_aa: ASSYGHGADTQY

j_call: TRBJ2-1
v_call: TRBV7-9
cdr3_aa: ASSPTSFGGSYNEQF

j_call: TRBJ1-4
v_call: TRBV20-1
cdr3_aa: SARDARAVTTNEKLF

j_call: TRBJ2-3
v_call: TRBV5-4
cdr3_aa: ASRLGGDTQY

j_call: TRBJ1-5
v_call: TRBV12-3/TRBV12-4
cdr3_aa: ASSSSGGLGGNQPQH

j_call: TRBJ2-2
v_call: TRBV20-1
cdr3_aa: SVRTHSTGELF

j_call: TRBJ2-7
v_call: TRBV15
cdr3_aa: ATSREQGDYEQY

j_call: TRBJ1-1
v_call: TRBV7-2
cdr3_aa: ASSVGQENTEAF

j_call: TRBJ1-5
v_call: TRBV19
cdr3_aa: ASTVTGENNQPQH

j_call: TRBJ2-1
v_call: TRBV30
cdr3_aa: AWRGTSGANEQF

j_call: TRBJ1-1
v_call: TRBV2
cdr3_aa: ASSEADVWGATNTEAF

j_call: TRBJ1-1
v_call: TRBV28
cdr3_aa: ASSGQGRTEAF

j_call: TRBJ2-7
v_call: TRBV7-9
cdr3_aa: ASSSVRQGGYEQY

j_call: TRBJ2-5
v_call: TRBV7-2
cdr3_aa: ASCSLAQETQY

j_call: TRBJ2-7
v_call: TRBV10-3
cdr3_aa: AISDAGQGYEQY

j_call: TRBJ1-5
v_call: TRBV6-2/TRBV6-3
cdr3_aa: ASSSRGIQPQH

j_call: TRBJ1-5
v_call: TRBV6-5
cdr3_aa: ASGQPQH

j_call: TRBJ1-2
v_call: TRBV15
cdr3_aa: ATSREGQGLGNYGYT

j_call: TRBJ2-7
v_call: TRBV6-6
cdr3_aa: ASSPSPFEQY

j_call: TRBJ2-6
v_call: TRBV10-3
cdr3_aa: AISGTGVSPLSGANVLT

j_call: TRBJ2-2
v_call: TRBV18
cdr3_aa: ATTGRGTNTGELF

j_call: TRBJ2-1
v_call: TRBV2
cdr3_aa: ASKRQGAHYNEQF